This T cell receptor (beta chain) is drawn from a study of vaccination and CD4 T cells after COVID-19. CD4+ T cells that had been cultured provided DNA sequenced with the Oncomine TCR Beta short-read assay. Cultures of CD4+ T cells served as the source for extracting genomic DNA. TCRdb analysed the PCR reads with MiXCR anew, one entry per CDR3 protein. The profile shows 15,000 to 20,000 distinct CDR3 sequences, more than 55% of them singletons. Stated treatment: roughly 10-day PBMC culture with coronavirus spike peptide pools or control peptides (ViraFEST assay). Using peptide pools, antigen-specific T cells were expanded in ViraFEST before TCRs were sequenced. Positivity by PCR occurred from March to December 2020, a period that predated US Alpha, Beta and Delta variants. CDR1 SGHNT and CDR2 YENEEA come from the germline V gene. This CDR3 is built from 14 residues. Trimming cost V 3 bases and J 2 bases, with 10 bases left between them.

Regarding the study as a whole: Convalescent patients showed a median approximately 83% of reactive clones that were seen only post-vaccination.

This clonotype has only a few counts. Its antigen is still unknown. The source of this sequence is a human donor who had recovered from COVID-19. J is TRBJ1-1 and V is TRBV11-3; no definite D call. Specimen: CD4+ T cells from blood, cultured in vitro. CDR3 amino acids: CASSLGPSNTEAFF. CDR3 sequence (DNA): TGTGCCAGCAGCTTGGGCCCATCTAACACTGAAGCTTTCTTT.